The rows below give T cell receptor beta chains drawn from one sample of a study of molecular identifiers for immune sequencing clone quantification. From the PCR reads, TCRdb called clonotypes with MiXCR, one entry per CDR3 protein. The table has over 85,000 distinct CDR3 sequences, around 30% seen once. Input material: naive CD8+ T cells from blood, with Jurkat cell RNA spiked in. The source of these receptors is a human donor in good health. Some libraries in this study had Jurkat cell RNA spiked in. The CDR3 runs from the conserved cysteine through the conserved F or W. Fields, in order: V gene, J gene, D gene, clone size, CDR3 protein, CDR3 DNA. A D gene is named only where the DNA matches it firmly. Size is omitted from some rows. Given values are once, few, many or a class for expanded clones.

>TRBV7-6|TRBJ2-2|NA|NA
CASSSGGTGELIF
TGTGCCAGCTCCTCAGGGGGGACCGGGGAGCTGATTTTT
>TRBV19|TRBJ2-7|NA|NA
CASSLGPHEQYF
TGTGCCAGTAGTCTAGGGCCCCACGAGCAGTACTTC
>TRBV6-5|TRBJ2-7|TRBD2|few
CASSVGGVQYF
TGTGCCAGCAGTGTGGGGGGGGTGCAGTACTTC
>TRBV20-1|TRBJ2-4|NA|many
CSARDATEAKNIQYF
TGCAGTGCTAGAGACGCGACAGAAGCCAAAAACATTCAGTACTTC
>TRBV24-1|TRBJ2-3|NA|NA
CATSDPPGAELTDTQYF
TGTGCCACCAGTGACCCACCGGGGGCGGAGCTGACAGATACGCAGTATTTT
>TRBV7-8|TRBJ2-1|TRBD2|NA
CASSSTGTTNNEQFF
TGTGCCAGCAGCTCCACCGGGACTACCAACAATGAGCAGTTCTTC
>TRBV28|TRBJ2-1|NA|NA
CASSFALGRNNEQFF
TGTGCCAGCAGTTTCGCGTTAGGGAGAAACAATGAGCAGTTCTTC
>TRBV29-1|TRBJ1-2|NA|few
CSTQDGPYGYTF
TGCAGCACTCAGGACGGACCATATGGCTACACCTTC
>TRBV7-6|TRBJ1-6|NA|NA
CASSLSTVAKSPLHF
TGTGCCAGCAGCTTAAGTACAGTGGCTAAATCACCCCTCCACTTT
>TRBV7-9|TRBJ2-3|TRBD1|few
CASSLDRGADTQYF
TGTGCCAGCAGCTTAGACAGGGGTGCAGATACGCAGTATTTT
>TRBV5-3|TRBJ2-1|NA|few
CASSVAHGSYNEQFF
TGTGCCAGCAGCGTGGCCCACGGCTCCTACAATGAGCAGTTCTTC
>TRBV28|TRBJ2-3|NA|few
CASSESGTKSDTQYF
TGTGCCAGCAGTGAATCCGGGACCAAAAGTGATACGCAGTATTTT
>TRBV28|TRBJ2-3|TRBD2|NA
CASGSRLASDTQYF
TGTGCCAGCGGTTCCCGACTAGCGTCAGATACGCAGTATTTT
>TRBV27|TRBJ2-7|NA|NA
CASSLSSLAPRYEQYF
TGTGCCAGCAGTTTATCGAGCCTAGCCCCGCGCTACGAGCAGTACTTC
>TRBV5-4|TRBJ1-1|TRBD1|few
CASRDGDRGSTEAFF
TGTGCCAGCAGGGACGGGGACAGGGGATCCACTGAAGCTTTCTTT
>TRBV7-6|TRBJ2-3|NA|NA
CASSSPGGISTDTQYF
TGTGCCAGCAGCTCTCCTGGGGGAATCAGCACAGATACGCAGTATTTT
>TRBV9|TRBJ1-1|NA|NA
CASSPRGRATEAFF
TGTGCCAGCAGCCCCCGGGGGAGGGCCACTGAAGCTTTCTTT
>TRBV20-1|TRBJ1-1|NA|NA
CSGGTQNTEAFF
TGCAGTGGGGGGACCCAGAACACTGAAGCTTTCTTT
>TRBV4-1|TRBJ2-3|NA|once
CASSLDPPRGFSDTQYF
TGCGCCAGCAGCCTAGATCCACCGCGAGGGTTTTCAGATACGCAGTATTTT